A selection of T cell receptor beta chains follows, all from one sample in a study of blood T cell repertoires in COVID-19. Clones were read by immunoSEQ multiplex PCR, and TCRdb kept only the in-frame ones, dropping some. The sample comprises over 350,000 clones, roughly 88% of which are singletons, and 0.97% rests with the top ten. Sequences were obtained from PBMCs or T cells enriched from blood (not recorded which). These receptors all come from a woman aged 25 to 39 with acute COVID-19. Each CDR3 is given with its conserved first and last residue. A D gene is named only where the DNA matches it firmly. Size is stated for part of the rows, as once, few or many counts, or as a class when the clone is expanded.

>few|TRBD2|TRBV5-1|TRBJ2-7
CASSPETSGTSSYEQYF
TGCGCCAGCAGCCCGGAAACTAGCGGGACCAGCTCCTACGAGCAGTACTTC
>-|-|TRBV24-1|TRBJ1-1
CATSPRDSKPTEAFF
TGTGCCACCAGTCCCCGGGACTCCAAGCCCACTGAAGCTTTCTTT
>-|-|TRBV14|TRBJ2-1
CASSQFRGRGNEQFF
TGTGCCAGCAGCCAATTCAGGGGAAGAGGCAATGAGCAGTTCTTC
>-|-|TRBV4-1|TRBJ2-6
CASSQDGAGIGSSGANVLTF
TGCGCCAGCAGCCAAGATGGGGCGGGAATCGGATCCTCTGGGGCCAACGTCCTGACTTTC
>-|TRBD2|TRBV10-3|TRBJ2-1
CAISESVSGGYNEQFF
TGTGCCATCAGTGAGTCCGTCAGCGGGGGGTACAATGAGCAGTTCTTC
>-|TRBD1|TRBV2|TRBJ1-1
CASSPDRGVVLAFF
TGTGCCAGCAGTCCGGACAGGGGGGTCGTATTAGCTTTCTTT
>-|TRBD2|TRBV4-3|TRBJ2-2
CASSQERLAGTNTGELFF
TGCGCCAGCAGCCAAGAGCGACTAGCGGGGACGAACACCGGGGAGCTGTTTTTT
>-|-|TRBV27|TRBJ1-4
CASSLYYGRNEKLFF
TGTGCCAGCAGTTTATATTACGGGAGGAATGAAAAACTGTTTTTT
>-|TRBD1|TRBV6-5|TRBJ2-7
CACRRDSEQYF
TGTGCCTGCCGCCGGGACAGCGAGCAGTACTTC
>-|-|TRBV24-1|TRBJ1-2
CATSDLLGGGYTF
TGTGCCACCAGTGATCTGCTCGGGGGTGGCTACACCTTC
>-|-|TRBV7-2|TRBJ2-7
CASSLNGYEQYF
TGTGCCAGCAGCTTAAACGGTTACGAGCAGTACTTC
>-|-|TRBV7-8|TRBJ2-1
CASSLRQGTFNEQFF
TGTGCCAGCAGCTTAAGGCAGGGTACTTTCAATGAGCAGTTCTTC
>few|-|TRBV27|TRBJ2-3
CASSLNSAQGSTDTQYF
TGTGCCAGCAGTTTAAATTCAGCCCAGGGGAGCACAGATACGCAGTATTTT
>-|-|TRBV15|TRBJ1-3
CATSRGSGNTIYF
TGTGCCACCTCCCGGGGCTCTGGAAACACCATATATTTT
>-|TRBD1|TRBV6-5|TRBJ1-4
CASRQGANEKLFF
TGTGCCAGCCGACAGGGGGCTAATGAAAAACTGTTTTTT
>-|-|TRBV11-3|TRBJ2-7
CASSLARQDQQYF
TGTGCCAGCAGCTTGGCAAGACAGGACCAGCAGTACTTC
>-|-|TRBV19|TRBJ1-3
CASSTPPTYSGNTIYF
TGTGCCAGTAGTACCCCACCAACTTACTCTGGAAACACCATATATTTT
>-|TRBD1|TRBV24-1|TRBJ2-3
CATSDSQGGRTDTQYF
TGTGCCACCAGTGATTCACAGGGGGGACGCACAGATACGCAGTATTTT
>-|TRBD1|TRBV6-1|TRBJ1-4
CASSGRNRDSFEKLFF
TGTGCCAGCAGTGGCCGGAACCGGGACAGCTTTGAAAAACTGTTTTTT
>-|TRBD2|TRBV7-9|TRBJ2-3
CASSSSGGRDTQYF
TGTGCCAGCAGCTCTAGCGGGGGCCGCGATACGCAGTATTTT
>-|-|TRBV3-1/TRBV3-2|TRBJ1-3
CASSLRYSGNTIYF
TGTGCCAGCAGCCTGAGGTACTCTGGAAACACCATATATTTT
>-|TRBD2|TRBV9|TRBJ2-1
CASSVGKGRGDSYNEQFF
TGTGCCAGCAGCGTAGGAAAGGGGCGGGGGGACTCCTACAATGAGCAGTTCTTC
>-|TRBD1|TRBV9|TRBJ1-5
CASSVDGTGVQPQHF
TGTGCCAGCAGCGTAGACGGGACAGGGGTTCAGCCCCAGCATTTT
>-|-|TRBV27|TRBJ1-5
CASRADGSWGNQPQHF
TGTGCCAGCAGAGCGGATGGATCATGGGGCAATCAGCCCCAGCATTTT
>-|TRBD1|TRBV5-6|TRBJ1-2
CASRPGQGIYGYTF
TGTGCCAGCAGGCCCGGACAGGGGATCTATGGCTACACCTTC
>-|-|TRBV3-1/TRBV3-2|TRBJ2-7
CASSPLTPAGSTYEQYF
TGTGCCAGCAGCCCACTAACCCCAGCCGGGAGCACCTACGAGCAGTACTTC
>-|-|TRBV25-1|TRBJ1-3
CASSEGSSGNTIYF
TGTGCCAGCAGTGAAGGTAGCTCTGGAAACACCATATATTTT
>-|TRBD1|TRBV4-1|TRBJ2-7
CASSQEYGQGVYEQYF
TGCGCCAGCAGCCAAGAATACGGACAGGGGGTCTACGAGCAGTACTTC
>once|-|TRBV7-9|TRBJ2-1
CASSLERLGGEQFF
TGTGCCAGCAGCTTAGAGCGGCTGGGCGGGGAGCAGTTCTTC
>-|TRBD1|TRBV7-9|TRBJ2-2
CASSSAGQGVGGDTGELFF
TGTGCCAGCAGCTCTGCGGGACAGGGGGTTGGTGGGGACACCGGGGAGCTGTTTTTT
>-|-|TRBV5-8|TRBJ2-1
CASSFRGAAYNEQFF
TGTGCCAGCAGCTTTCGGGGGGCGGCCTACAATGAGCAGTTCTTC
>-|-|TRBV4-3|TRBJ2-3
CASSPTRGFDTQYF
TGCGCCAGCAGCCCTACTCGGGGGTTTGATACGCAGTATTTT
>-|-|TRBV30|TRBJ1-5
CAWSSDSYSNQPQHF
TGTGCCTGGAGTTCGGACAGTTATAGCAATCAGCCCCAGCATTTT
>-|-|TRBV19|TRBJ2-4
CASSELAKNIQYF
TGTGCCAGTAGTGAACTAGCCAAAAACATTCAGTACTTC
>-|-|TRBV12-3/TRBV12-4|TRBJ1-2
CASSLNQNYGYTF
TGTGCCAGCAGTTTAAATCAGAACTATGGCTACACCTTC
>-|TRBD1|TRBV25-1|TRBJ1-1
CASSKSTGGERNTEAFF
TGTGCCAGCAGTAAATCGACAGGGGGGGAGCGGAACACTGAAGCTTTCTTT
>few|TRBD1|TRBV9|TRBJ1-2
CASSRDRGQGTF
TGTGCCAGCAGCCGGGACAGGGGGCAAGGCACCTTC
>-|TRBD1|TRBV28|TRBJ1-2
CATSGTGGTYGYTF
TGTGCCACCTCCGGGACAGGGGGAACCTATGGCTACACCTTC
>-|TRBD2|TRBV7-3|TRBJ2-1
CASSSLGAGGKYNEQFF
TGTGCCAGCAGCTCTCTAGGAGCGGGGGGGAAATACAATGAGCAGTTCTTC
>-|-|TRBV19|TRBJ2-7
CASSMGRGTYEQYF
TGTGCCAGTAGTATGGGTAGAGGTACCTACGAGCAGTACTTC